This entry concerns a single T cell receptor (beta chain). Antigen unknown. CDR1 SGHRS and CDR2 YFSETQ come from the germline V gene. V was clipped by 4 bases and J by 1 base, with 9 bases between them. There are 13 residues in the CDR3. Primers used in a second PCR of roughly 6 to 11 cycles were a sample-barcoded 5' primer and a J-beta primer mix. In TCRdb, the 5' RACE reads were re-called with MiXCR into one record per CDR3 protein. The data show hundreds of thousands of distinct CDR3 sequences, with 20% to 30% seen just once and more than 7.5% held by the top ten. These data come from a study of blood T cells in healthy people across ages. Study-wide results and limits: A roughly linear fall in TCR beta diversity per million T cells was seen with increasing age.

The data were also submitted as part of a second study, on T cells of mothers and their children. That work adds: Related mother and child pairs showed slightly greater overlap (not significant) than unrelated pairs did.

This clonotype was sampled from a boy aged 5-17 years in good health. This sequence joins TRBV5-1 and TRBJ2-7; D is unresolved. The sample comprised blood. The CDR3 DNA reads TGCGCCAGCAGCGAGACATATTCCTACGAGCAGTACTTC. Residues: CASSETYSYEQYF.